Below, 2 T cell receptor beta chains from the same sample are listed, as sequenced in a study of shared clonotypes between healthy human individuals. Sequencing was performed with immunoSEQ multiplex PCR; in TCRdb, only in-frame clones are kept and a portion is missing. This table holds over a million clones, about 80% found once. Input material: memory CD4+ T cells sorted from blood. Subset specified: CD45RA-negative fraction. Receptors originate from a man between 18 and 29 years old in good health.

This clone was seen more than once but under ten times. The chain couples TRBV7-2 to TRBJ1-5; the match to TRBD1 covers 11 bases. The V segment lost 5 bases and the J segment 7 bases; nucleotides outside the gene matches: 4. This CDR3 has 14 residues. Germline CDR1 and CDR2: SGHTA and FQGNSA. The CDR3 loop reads CASSGQGARQPQHF. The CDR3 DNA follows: TGTGCCAGCAGCGGACAGGGGGCCAGGCAGCCCCAGCATTTT.

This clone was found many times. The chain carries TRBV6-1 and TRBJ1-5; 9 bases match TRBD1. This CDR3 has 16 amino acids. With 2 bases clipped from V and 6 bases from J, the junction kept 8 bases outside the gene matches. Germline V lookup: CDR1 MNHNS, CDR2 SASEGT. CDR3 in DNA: TGTGCCAGCAGTGAAACGGGACAGGGTTGGCGTCAGCCCCAGCATTTT. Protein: CASSETGQGWRQPQHF.